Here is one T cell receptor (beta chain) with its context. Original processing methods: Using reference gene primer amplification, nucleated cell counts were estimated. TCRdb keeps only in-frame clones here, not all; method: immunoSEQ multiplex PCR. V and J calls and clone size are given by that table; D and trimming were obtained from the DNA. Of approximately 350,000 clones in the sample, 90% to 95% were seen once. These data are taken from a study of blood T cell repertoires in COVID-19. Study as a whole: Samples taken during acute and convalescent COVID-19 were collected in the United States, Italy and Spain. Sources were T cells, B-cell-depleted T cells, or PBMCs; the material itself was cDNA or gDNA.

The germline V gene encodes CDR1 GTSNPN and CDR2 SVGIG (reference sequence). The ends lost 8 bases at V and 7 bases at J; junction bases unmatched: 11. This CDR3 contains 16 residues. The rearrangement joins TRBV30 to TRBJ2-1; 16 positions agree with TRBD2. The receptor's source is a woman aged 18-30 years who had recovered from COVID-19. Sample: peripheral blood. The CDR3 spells CAVGLAGGWVRNEQFF. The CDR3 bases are TGTGCCGTGGGACTAGCGGGAGGGTGGGTACGAAATGAGCAGTTCTTC.